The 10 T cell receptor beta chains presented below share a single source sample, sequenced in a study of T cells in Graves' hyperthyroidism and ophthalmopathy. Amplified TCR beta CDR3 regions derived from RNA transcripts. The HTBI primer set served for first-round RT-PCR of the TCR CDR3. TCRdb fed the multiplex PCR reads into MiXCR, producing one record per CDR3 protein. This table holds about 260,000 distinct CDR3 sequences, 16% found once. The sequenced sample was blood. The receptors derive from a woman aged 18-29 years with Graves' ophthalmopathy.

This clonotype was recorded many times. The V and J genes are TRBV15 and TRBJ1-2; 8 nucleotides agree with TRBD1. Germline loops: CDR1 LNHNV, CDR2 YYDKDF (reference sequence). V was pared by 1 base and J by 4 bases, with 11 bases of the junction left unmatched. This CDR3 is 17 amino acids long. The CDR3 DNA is TGTGCCACCAGCAGAGCTACTCGGTGGACAGGGAGCTATGGCTACACCTTC. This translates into CATSRATRWTGSYGYTF.

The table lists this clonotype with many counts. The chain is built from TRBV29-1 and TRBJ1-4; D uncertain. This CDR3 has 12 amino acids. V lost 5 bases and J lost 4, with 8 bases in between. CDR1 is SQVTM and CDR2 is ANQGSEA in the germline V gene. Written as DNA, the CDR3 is TGCAGCGTTACCCAGAATAATGAAAAACTGTTTTTT. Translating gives CSVTQNNEKLFF.

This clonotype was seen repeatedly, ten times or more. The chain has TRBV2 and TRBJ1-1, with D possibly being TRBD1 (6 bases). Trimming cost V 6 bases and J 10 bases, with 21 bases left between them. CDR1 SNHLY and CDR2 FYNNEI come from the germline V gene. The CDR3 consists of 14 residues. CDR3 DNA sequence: TGTGCCAGCAGCGCCCGGGACACCAAGGTGGGAGCTTTCTTT. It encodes CASSARDTKVGAFF.

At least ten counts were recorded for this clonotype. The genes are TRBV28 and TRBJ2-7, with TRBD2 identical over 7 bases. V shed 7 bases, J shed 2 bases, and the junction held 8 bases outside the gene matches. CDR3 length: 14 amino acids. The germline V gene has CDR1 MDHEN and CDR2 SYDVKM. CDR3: CASTEAGSTYEQYF. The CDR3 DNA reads TGTGCCAGCACAGAAGCGGGATCCACCTACGAGCAGTACTTC.

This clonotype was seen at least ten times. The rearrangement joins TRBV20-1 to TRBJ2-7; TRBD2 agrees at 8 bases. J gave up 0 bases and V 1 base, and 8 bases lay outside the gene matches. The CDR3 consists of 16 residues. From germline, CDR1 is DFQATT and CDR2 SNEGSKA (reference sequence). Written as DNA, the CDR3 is TGCAGTGCTAGAGCTCAAGTTAGCGGGGTCTCCTACGAGCAGTACTTC. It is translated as CSARAQVSGVSYEQYF.

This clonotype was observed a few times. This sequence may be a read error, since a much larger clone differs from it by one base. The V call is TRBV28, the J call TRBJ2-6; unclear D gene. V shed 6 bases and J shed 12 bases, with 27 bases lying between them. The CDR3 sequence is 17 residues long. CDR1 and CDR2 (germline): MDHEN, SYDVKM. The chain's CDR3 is CASSTKYSARNYSVLTF. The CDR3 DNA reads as TGTGCCAGCAGCACCAAATACAGTGCCCGAAATTACAGCGTCCTGACTTTC.

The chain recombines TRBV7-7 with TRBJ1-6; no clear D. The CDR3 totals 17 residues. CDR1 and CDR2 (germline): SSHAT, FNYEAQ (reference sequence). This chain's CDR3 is CANSLVLSGAYNSPLHF. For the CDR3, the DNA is TGTGCTAACAGCTTAGTACTGTCTGGCGCCTATAATTCACCCCTCCACTTT.

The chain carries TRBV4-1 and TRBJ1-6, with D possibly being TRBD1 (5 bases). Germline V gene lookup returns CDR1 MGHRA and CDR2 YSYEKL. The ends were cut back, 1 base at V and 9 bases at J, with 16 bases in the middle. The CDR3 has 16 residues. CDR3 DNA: TGCGCCAGCAGCCAAGTAGAATCTGGGGGGTTTTCACCCCTCCACTTT. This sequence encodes CASSQVESGGFSPLHF.

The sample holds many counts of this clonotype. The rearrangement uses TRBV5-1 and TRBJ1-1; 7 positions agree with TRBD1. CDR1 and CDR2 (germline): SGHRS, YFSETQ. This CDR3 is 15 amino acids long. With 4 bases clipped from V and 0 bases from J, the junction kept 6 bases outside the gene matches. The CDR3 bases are TGCGCCAGCAGCCTAGAGAGGGGGCTGAACACTGAAGCTTTCTTT. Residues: CASSLERGLNTEAFF.

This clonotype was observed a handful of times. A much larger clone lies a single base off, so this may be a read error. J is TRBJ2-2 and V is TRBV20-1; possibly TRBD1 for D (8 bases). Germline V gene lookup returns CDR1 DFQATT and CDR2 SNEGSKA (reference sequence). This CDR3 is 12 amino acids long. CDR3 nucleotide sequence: TGCAGTGCTAGAGATACAGGGGGGGAGCTGCTTTTT. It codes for CSARDTGGELLF.